What follows are 28 T cell receptor beta chains derived from one specimen sequenced in a study of tumor and adjacent non-tumor tissue in lung cancer. No cell sorting was done before RNA was extracted from the tissue. Three rounds of nested PCR, following a modified ARM-PCR protocol, produced the TCRbeta library. TCRdb fed the multiplex PCR reads into MiXCR, producing one record per CDR3 protein. This sample has approximately 130,000 distinct CDR3 sequences; around three fifths occur once, and the top ten carry around 13%. Sequencing was performed on lung tumor tissue. These receptors were collected from a man younger than 40 with non-small cell lung cancer.

A word on this clonotype: At one boundary the junction diverges from the germline segment, which might be a read error. V is TRBV11-2 and J is TRBJ1-6; a possible D gene is TRBD1 (5 bases). Germline lookup yields CDR1 SGHAT and CDR2 FQNNGV. The CDR3 extends over 14 amino acids. CDR3 DNA: TGTGCCTGCAGCTTTGGGGCAGGTTACTCACCCCTCCACTTT. It is translated as CACSFGAGYSPLHF.

The V gene is TRBV24-1, the J gene TRBJ2-1; D unresolved. Germline V gene sequence: CDR1 KGHDR, CDR2 SFDVKD. V lost 2 bases and J lost 8, with 6 bases in between. The CDR3 has 12 amino acids. The CDR3 loop reads CATSDYQHEQFF. CDR3 coding DNA: TGTGCCACCAGTGATTACCAGCATGAGCAGTTCTTC.

V is TRBV5-4 and J is TRBJ1-2; D ambiguous. Trimming removed 4 bases at V and 11 bases at J, with 18 bases between. There are 13 residues in the CDR3. From germline, CDR1 is SGHNT and CDR2 YYREEE (reference sequence). The CDR3 reads CASSQRASMGYTF. CDR3 nucleotide sequence: TGTGCCAGCAGCCAACGGGCATCAATGGGTTACACCTTC.

This clonotype came up many times. The CDR3 protein is CASSNRQTPNEQYF. Here the CDR3 DNA reads TGTGCCAGCAGCAACCGACAGACACCAAACGAGCAGTACTTC. The chain is built from TRBV5-5 and TRBJ2-7; D is possibly TRBD1 (5 bases). V lost 4 bases, J lost 5 bases, and 16 bases lay in between. Per the germline V gene, CDR1 is SGHKS and CDR2 is YYEKEE (reference sequence). CDR3 length equals 14 residues.

About this clonotype itself: In this CDR3 the conserved last residue, phenylalanine or tryptophan, is missing, so a read error is likely. V usage is TRBV9 and J usage is TRBJ2-1; D might be TRBD2 (7 bases). Trimming removed 5 bases from V and 5 bases from J, with 14 bases in between. There are 14 residues in the CDR3. CDR1 is SGDLS, CDR2 YYNGEE, per germline. The CDR3 nucleotides are TGTGCCAGCAGGAGGGGGGGAAGCGACAATGAGCAGTTCCTT. Its translation is CASRRGGSDNEQFL.

As concerns this clonotype: Being one base from a much bigger clone, this may be a read error. The rearrangement links TRBV12-3 or TRBV12-4 to TRBJ2-3; a weak D match, TRBD2 (7 bases). The germline V and J ends were trimmed by 7 bases and 0 bases, with 20 bases remaining between them. The CDR3 is 17 amino acids. The CDR3 here is CASTALEGGVSTDTQYF. CDR3 DNA: TGTGCCAGCACCGCGCTAGAGGGGGGGGTAAGCACAGATACGCAGTATTTT.

In the case of this clonotype: A much larger clone sits a single nucleotide away, making a read error possible. This chain connects TRBV12-3 or TRBV12-4 to TRBJ2-1; D remains ambiguous. CDR3 length: 12 residues. The CDR3 spells CASSLRYIEQFF. The CDR3 DNA follows: TGTGCCAGCAGCCTCAGATACATTGAGCAGTTCTTC.

This clonotype showed up many times. The rearrangement joins TRBV5-5 to TRBJ1-2; the D gene is possibly TRBD1 (5 bases). This CDR3 region has 17 residues. Germline V gene lookup returns CDR1 SGHKS and CDR2 YYEKEE (reference sequence). V dropped 1 base and J dropped 0 bases, with 16 bases sitting between them. The CDR3 nucleotides read TGTGCCAGCAGCTTGTCCCAGAACAGGCTCCCTAACTATGGCTACACCTTC. Protein: CASSLSQNRLPNYGYTF.

CDR3 sequence (DNA): TGTGCCAGCAGCAGGCGGGACAGTTACTCTGGGGCCAACGTCCTGACTTTC. This codes for CASSRRDSYSGANVLTF. The gene calls are TRBV5-6 and TRBJ2-6, with D perhaps matching TRBD1 (7 bases). CDR1 and CDR2 from the germline V gene are SGHDT and YYEEEE. V lost 4 bases, J lost 0 bases, and 14 bases lay in between. The CDR3 spans 17 residues.

This clonotype was seen repeatedly, ten times or more. The V and J genes are TRBV6-2 or TRBV6-3 and TRBJ2-7; TRBD2 is a possible D gene (6 bases). CDR3 length equals 13 residues. From germline, CDR1 is MNHEY and CDR2 SVGEGT. Trimming left V 5 bases short and J 12 bases short, with 20 bases between. In DNA form, the CDR3 reads TGTGCCAGCAGTCCCTCTGGCGGGACTTTGGCGTACTTC. Residues: CASSPSGGTLAYF.

As for this clonotype: A junction boundary mismatches the germline segment, possibly from a read error. The chain combines TRBV29-1 with TRBJ2-7; D unresolved. Germline assignment: CDR1 SQVTM and CDR2 ANQGSEA. The CDR3 has 11 amino acids. CDR3 protein: CSVRQIYDQYF. The CDR3 nucleotides read TGCAGCGTTCGGCAGATCTACGACCAGTACTTC.

This clonotype was seen many times. The chain recombines TRBV29-1 with TRBJ2-1; TRBD2 agrees at 12 bases. Germline V gives CDR1 SQVTM, CDR2 ANQGSEA. The CDR3 has 14 residues. J gave up 9 bases and V 7 bases, and 10 bases lay outside the gene matches. The CDR3 DNA reads as TGCAGCGCAGCCCTAGCGGGAGGGCCCACTGAGCAGTTCTTC. It encodes CSAALAGGPTEQFF.

With respect to this clonotype: One junction end disagrees with the germline gene, perhaps due to a read error. J is TRBJ2-5 and V is TRBV11-2, with 7 bases that match TRBD1. The germline V gene encodes CDR1 SGHAT and CDR2 FQNNGV. The CDR3 consists of 15 residues. CDR3 amino acids: CASSLDRALQETQYF. The CDR3 nucleotides are TGTGCCAGCAGTTTAGACAGGGCCCTCCAAGAGACCCAGTACTTC.

The table lists this clonotype with a count of one. One junction end disagrees with the germline gene, perhaps due to a read error. The CDR3 nucleotides are TGTGGCAGCACTAAACAGGAGGCAGGCTACGAGCAGTACTTC. Translating gives CGSTKQEAGYEQYF. The chain uses TRBV6-6 and TRBJ2-7; the D call may be TRBD1 or TRBD2 (5 bases each). Germline CDR1 reads MNHNY; CDR2 reads SVGAGI (reference sequence). The length of the CDR3 is 14 residues.

With regard to this clonotype: The junction does not match germline at one end; this may be a read error. The chain couples TRBV6-1 to TRBJ2-7, with 8 bases lining up with TRBD2. This CDR3 spans 17 amino acids. CDR1 and CDR2 (germline): MNHNS, SASEGT. The CDR3 DNA sequence: TGTGCCAGCAGTCCGCCCAGCGGGAGAAAAGGGACCTACAAGCAGTACTTC. This translates into CASSPPSGRKGTYKQYF.

This clonotype appeared many times. The chain has TRBV5-4 and TRBJ1-2; no clear D gene. Deletions cut 1 base from V and 6 bases from J, with 10 bases between. Looked up from germline, CDR1 is SGHNT and CDR2 is YYREEE (reference sequence). There are 13 residues in the CDR3. CDR3 sequence (DNA): TGTGCCAGCAGCTTGATGGTCCACAATGGCTACACCTTC. It codes for CASSLMVHNGYTF.

By share of the sample, this clonotype is medium-sized (0.01 to 0.1%). The chain's CDR3 is CASSRDGATNEKLFF. The CDR3 nucleotides are TGTGCCAGCAGCCGTGACGGCGCAACTAATGAAAAACTGTTTTTT. This chain uses TRBV11-2 with TRBJ1-4; D remains ambiguous. Germline V gives CDR1 SGHAT, CDR2 FQNNGV. Trimming took 5 bases from V and 0 from J, leaving 10 bases between them. The CDR3 sequence is 15 residues long.

Ten or more counts support this clonotype. The chain couples TRBV6-2 or TRBV6-3 to TRBJ2-1, with 11 bases matching TRBD2. This CDR3 comprises 14 residues. Trimming at V came to 10 bases and at J to 8 bases, leaving 10 bases not matched to a gene. Germline V gene lookup returns CDR1 MNHEY and CDR2 SVGEGT. CDR3 in amino acids: CATLYSGGAHEQFF. The CDR3 coding sequence is TGTGCCACCCTCTATAGCGGGGGGGCCCATGAGCAGTTCTTC.

As to this clonotype: A read error may explain this, as a much larger clone is one base away. The rearrangement uses TRBV20-1 and TRBJ2-4, with unresolved D. The CDR3 runs to 12 residues. Trimming took 0 bases from V and 9 from J, leaving 9 bases between them. The germline CDR1 and CDR2 sequences are DFQATT and SNEGSKA (reference sequence). CDR3 DNA: TGCAGTGCTAGAGAAACTGCCAGCATTCAGTACTTC. Encoded protein: CSARETASIQYF.

The V gene is TRBV24-1, the J gene TRBJ2-1; no reliable D call. V was cut by 2 bases and J by 8 bases, with 6 bases left in between. Germline CDR1 and CDR2: KGHDR and SFDVKD. This CDR3 is built from 12 residues. Here the CDR3 reads CATSDYEHEQFF. In DNA form, the CDR3 reads TGTGCCACCAGTGATTACGAGCATGAGCAGTTCTTC.

On this clonotype: At one end the junction does not follow the germline gene, possibly because of a read error. The chain is built from TRBV4-1 and TRBJ2-1; tentative D call: TRBD2 (6 bases). Germline CDR1 is MGHRA and CDR2 is YSYEKL. This CDR3 has 16 amino acids. CDR3 sequence (DNA): TGCGCCAACAGCCAAGATTCGGGGAGGAAGTACAATGAGCAGTTCTTC. Translating it yields CANSQDSGRKYNEQFF.

A remark on this clonotype: With a much larger clone just one base away, this may be a read error. The chain recombines TRBV7-8 with TRBJ2-1; D uncertain. There are 15 residues in the CDR3. Germline assignment: CDR1 SGHVS and CDR2 FQNEAQ. The V end was cut by 5 bases, the J end by 8 bases, with 19 bases between. CDR3 in amino acids: CASSQSLGILDEQFF. The DNA for the CDR3 is TGTGCCAGCAGCCAGAGCCTCGGTATTTTAGATGAGCAGTTCTTC.

The chain employs TRBV4-1 and TRBJ1-2; D perhaps matches TRBD1 (6 bases). The CDR3 has 16 residues. Germline lookup yields CDR1 MGHRA and CDR2 YSYEKL. V was clipped by 5 bases and J by 4 bases, with 20 bases between them. CDR3 residues: CASSYGRGSFGYGYTF. CDR3 in DNA: TGCGCCAGCAGCTACGGCAGGGGTTCGTTCGGCTATGGCTACACCTTC.

In this sample, this clonotype turned up a few times. Since no conserved phenylalanine or tryptophan closes the CDR3, a read error is the likely cause. This sequence joins TRBV29-1 and TRBJ2-2; D is possibly TRBD1 or TRBD2 (6 bases each). This CDR3 has 16 residues. With 7 bases removed from V and 6 bases from J, the gap between germline ends came to 24 bases. The germline CDR1 and CDR2 sequences are SQVTM and ANQGSEA. The DNA for the CDR3 is TGCAGCGGGAGTGTGGAGGGACACCTAGGCCCCGGGGAGCTGTTTTAT. This codes for CSGSVEGHLGPGELFY.

The chain combines TRBV5-4 with TRBJ2-3; no definite D call. The V end lost 2 bases, the J end lost 4 bases, and 14 bases lay between the germline ends. This CDR3 region has 15 residues. Germline-derived CDR1 and CDR2 are SGHNT and YYREEE (reference sequence). The CDR3, as DNA: TGTGCCAGCAGCTTTCGGAGCGAGAGCCCAGATACGCAGTATTTT. Translating it yields CASSFRSESPDTQYF.

On this clonotype itself: This may be a read error, as it is one base from a much larger clone. The chain has TRBV5-4 and TRBJ2-2; D perhaps matches TRBD1 (5 bases). From germline, CDR1 is SGHNT and CDR2 YYREEE (reference sequence). There are 13 residues in the CDR3. V was clipped by 4 bases and J by 3 bases, with 7 bases between them. The CDR3 DNA follows: TGTGCCAGCAGCGTAGGGGACACCGGGGAGCTGTTTTTT. This translates into CASSVGDTGELFF.

This clonotype was detected a few times. A much larger clone differs by one base, so this may be a read error. It is unclear where the CDR3 begins or ends on the DNA, so no DNA is shown, and the CDR3 is as TCRdb lists it. The V and J genes are TRBV20-1 and TRBJ1-3; the table's TRBD1 call for D was not verified on the DNA. The CDR3 sequence runs 14 residues, both termini included. Germline values: CDR1 DFQATT, CDR2 SNEGSKA (reference sequence). The CDR3 here is CSARDWGSGNTTYF.

The chain joins TRBV30 to TRBJ1-5; tentatively, D is TRBD1 (6 bases). Germline assignment: CDR1 GTSNPN and CDR2 SVGIG (reference sequence). V was pared by 7 bases and J by 4 bases, with 20 bases between. This CDR3 region has 15 residues. In nucleotides, the CDR3 is TGTGCCTTAAACCCCACCGGGACAAGAAATCAGCCCCAGCATTTT. Its protein product is CALNPTGTRNQPQHF.